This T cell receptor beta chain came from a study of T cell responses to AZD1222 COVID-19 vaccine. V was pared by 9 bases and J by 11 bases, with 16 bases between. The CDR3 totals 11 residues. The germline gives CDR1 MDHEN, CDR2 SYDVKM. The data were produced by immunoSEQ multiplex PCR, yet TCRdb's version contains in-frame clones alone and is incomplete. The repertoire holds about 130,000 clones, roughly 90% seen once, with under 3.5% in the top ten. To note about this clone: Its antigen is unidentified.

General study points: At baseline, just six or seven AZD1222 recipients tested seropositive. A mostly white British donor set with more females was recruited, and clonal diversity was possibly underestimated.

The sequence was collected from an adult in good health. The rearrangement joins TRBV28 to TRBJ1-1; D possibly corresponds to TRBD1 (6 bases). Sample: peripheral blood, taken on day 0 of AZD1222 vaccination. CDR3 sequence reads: CASSFTGKAFF. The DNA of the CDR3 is TGTGCCAGTTCGTTCACAGGGAAGGCTTTCTTT. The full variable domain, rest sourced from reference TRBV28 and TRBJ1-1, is DVKVTQSSRYLVKRTGEKVFLECVQDMDHENMFWYRQDPGLGLRLIYFSYDVKMKEKGDIPEGYSVSREKKERFSLILESASTNQTSMYLCASSFTGKAFFGQGTRLTVV.